These 10 T cell receptor beta chains were sequenced from one sample in a study of T cell changes during pregnancy in multiple sclerosis. Only in-frame clones appear in the TCRdb table, and some are missing; sequencing was by immunoSEQ multiplex PCR. The sample comprises just under 85,000 clones, about nine tenths of which are singletons, and roughly 2.5% rests with the top ten. This material consisted of peripheral blood, taken in the first trimester of pregnancy. These receptors all stem from a female donor with multiple sclerosis, enrolled in a pregnancy study.

This chain uses TRBV9 with TRBJ2-2; D call uncertain. From germline, CDR1 is SGDLS and CDR2 YYNGEE. This CDR3 has 13 amino acids. V was trimmed by 1 base and J by 4 bases, leaving 5 bases between them. The CDR3 region has the DNA TGTGCCAGCAGCGTATCGAGCACCGGGGAGCTGTTTTTT. It specifies CASSVSSTGELFF.

This chain connects TRBV4-1 to TRBJ2-4; TRBD2 aligns across 7 bases. V shed 0 bases and J 10 bases; nucleotides not matched to a gene: 6. CDR3 length: 14 amino acids. Germline CDR1 reads MGHRA; CDR2 reads YSYEKL. The CDR3 loop reads CASSQDYPSGIQYF. In nucleotides, the CDR3 is TGCGCCAGCAGCCAAGATTATCCTAGCGGAATTCAGTACTTC.

This chain uses TRBV19 with TRBJ2-1; weak D call: TRBD2 (6 bases). This CDR3 comprises 15 residues. V was pared by 3 bases and J by 3 bases, with 12 bases between. Germline V gives CDR1 LNHDA, CDR2 SQIVND (reference sequence). The CDR3 sequence is CASSIPGGDYNEQFF. Here the CDR3 DNA reads TGTGCCAGTAGTATTCCCGGCGGGGACTACAATGAGCAGTTCTTC.

V is TRBV18 and J is TRBJ1-4; 10 nucleotides line up with TRBD1. The germline CDR1 and CDR2 sequences are KGHSH and LQKENI. The CDR3 is made up of 16 amino acids. J lost 0 bases, V lost 6 bases, and 4 bases had no gene match. The CDR3, as DNA: TGTGCCAGCTCCCGCGGGACAGGGGCAACTAATGAAAAACTGTTTTTT. Its translation is CASSRGTGATNEKLFF.

The chain couples TRBV5-1 to TRBJ2-1; D unclear. The CDR3 is 14 residues long. V dropped 3 bases and J dropped 3 bases, with 10 bases sitting between them. Germline CDR1 and CDR2: SGHRS and YFSETQ. CDR3 DNA: TGCGCCAGCAGCTCGACAACTGGCTACAATGAGCAGTTCTTC. Protein product: CASSSTTGYNEQFF.

This chain connects TRBV5-1 to TRBJ1-2; D is unclear. The CDR3 runs 13 residues. Germline CDR1 is SGHRS and CDR2 is YFSETQ. V was trimmed by 0 bases and J by 3 bases, leaving 6 bases between them. The CDR3 DNA follows: TGCGCCAGCAGCTTGGCCGAGTACTATGGCTACACCTTC. This codes for CASSLAEYYGYTF.

The V call is TRBV19, the J call TRBJ1-6; D is uncertain. The V end lost 4 bases, the J end lost 0 bases, and 13 bases lay between the germline ends. The CDR3 is 17 amino acids. Looked up from germline, CDR1 is LNHDA and CDR2 is SQIVND (reference sequence). DNA of the CDR3: TGTGCCAGTAGTACAGAGTTGTTCAGCTCCTATAATTCACCCCTCCACTTT. Its translation: CASSTELFSSYNSPLHF.

The chain carries TRBV14 and TRBJ2-7; TRBD2 aligns across 14 bases. Looked up from germline, CDR1 is SGHDN and CDR2 is FVKESK. The V segment lost 5 bases and the J segment 5 bases; nucleotides outside the gene matches: 14. This CDR3 spans 18 amino acids. CDR3 sequence reads: CASSWAPGLAGVRHEQYF. Written as DNA, the CDR3 is TGTGCCAGCAGCTGGGCTCCGGGACTAGCGGGAGTGAGACACGAGCAGTACTTC. The full variable domain, in which reference TRBV14 and TRBJ2-7 provide the parts outside the CDR3, is EAGVTQFPSHSVIEKGQTVTLRCDPISGHDNLYWYRRVMGKEIKFLLHFVKESKQDESGMPNNRFLAERTGGTYSTLKVQPAELEDSGVYFCASSWAPGLAGVRHEQYFGPGTRLTVT.

The chain recombines TRBV5-1 with TRBJ2-5, with D perhaps matching TRBD2 (6 bases). The CDR3 is 15 residues long. Trimming stripped 2 bases from V and 5 bases from J, with 16 bases between. Germline V CDR1 and CDR2: SGHRS, YFSETQ. The CDR3 coding sequence is TGCGCCAGCAGCTTTCTGCGGGAACGCAGCGAGACCCAGTACTTC. Translation: CASSFLRERSETQYF.

The gene calls are TRBV5-4 and TRBJ2-2, with 14 bases that match TRBD2. The length of the CDR3 is 17 residues. Germline values: CDR1 SGHNT, CDR2 YYREEE (reference sequence). The J segment lost 1 base and the V segment lost 4 bases, leaving 3 bases of the junction unmatched. CDR3 sequence: CASSEGLAGENTGELFF. In nucleotides, the CDR3 is TGTGCCAGCAGCGAGGGACTAGCGGGGGAGAACACCGGGGAGCTGTTTTTT.